A single sample is the source of the 26 T cell receptor beta chains below, sequenced in a study of identical twins. TCRdb independently ran MiXCR on the 5' RACE reads; one entry per CDR3 protein. This sample yields 1.5 million or so distinct CDR3 sequences, of which about 32% are seen a single time; over 0.25% belongs to the top ten. The material sequenced was cord blood. The origin of the receptors is a newborn girl in good health.

The chain uses TRBV28 and TRBJ2-1, with 14 nucleotides matching TRBD2. Germline CDR1 reads MDHEN; CDR2 reads SYDVKM. CDR3 length equals 17 residues. Germline trimming cut 4 bases from V and 3 bases from J; bases unmatched to any gene: 5. The CDR3, as DNA: TGTGCCAGCAGTTCCGGACTAGCGGGAGGTGACTACAATGAGCAGTTCTTC. The encoded protein is CASSSGLAGGDYNEQFF. Using reference TRBV28 and TRBJ2-1 for the parts outside the CDR3, the full variable domain is DVKVTQSSRYLVKRTGEKVFLECVQDMDHENMFWYRQDPGLGLRLIYFSYDVKMKEKGDIPEGYSVSREKKERFSLILESASTNQTSMYLCASSSGLAGGDYNEQFFGPGTRLTVL.

This clonotype has only a few counts. This rearrangement joins TRBV20-1 to TRBJ2-7; 7 bases line up with TRBD1. The CDR3 spans 13 residues. V lost 3 bases to trimming and J lost 4 bases; unmatched junction nucleotides: 6. Germline values: CDR1 DFQATT, CDR2 SNEGSKA (reference sequence). The CDR3 nucleotides read TGCAGTGCTAGTCAACAGGGGAATTACGAGCAGTACTTC. As protein: CSASQQGNYEQYF.

The chain links TRBV6-5 to TRBJ2-5, with 7 bases identical to TRBD1. Germline CDR1 reads MNHEY; CDR2 reads SVGAGI. Unmatched junction bases numbered 10, after V lost 2 bases and J lost 13 bases. The CDR3 spans 13 residues. As DNA, the CDR3 is TGTGCCAGCAGTTACGGGGGAGACAGGGACCTGTACTTC. Protein: CASSYGGDRDLYF.

This chain uses TRBV20-1 with TRBJ1-6; D is perhaps TRBD1 (5 bases). The V end lost 2 bases, the J end lost 5 bases, and 10 bases lay between the germline ends. This CDR3 comprises 14 residues. The V gene's germline CDR1 is DFQATT and CDR2 SNEGSKA (reference sequence). The CDR3 reads CSARPGTDNSPLHF. CDR3 DNA: TGCAGTGCTAGACCCGGGACGGATAATTCACCCCTCCACTTT.

A note on this clonotype: A much larger clone lies one base from this, so it may be a read error. V usage is TRBV29-1 and J usage is TRBJ2-1; possibly TRBD1 for D (6 bases). Germline V gene sequence: CDR1 SQVTM, CDR2 ANQGSEA. The CDR3 totals 12 residues. The CDR3 is CNARQDYNEQFF. The CDR3 coding sequence is TGCAACGCCAGACAGGATTACAATGAGCAGTTCTTC.

This clonotype was counted a few times. The CDR3 DNA reads as TGCGCCAGCAGCCAGGAGACTAGCGGGAGAGGTATTGAGCAGTTCTTC. It yields the protein CASSQETSGRGIEQFF. The chain has TRBV4-1 and TRBJ2-1; 12 nucleotides line up with TRBD2. J gave up 9 bases and V 3 bases, and 9 bases lay outside the gene matches. CDR1 and CDR2 (germline): MGHRA, YSYEKL. The CDR3 is 16 residues long.

The chain employs TRBV30 and TRBJ2-1; D is perhaps TRBD1 (5 bases). The J call may be incorrect, as the DNA end agrees better with TRBJ2-7. Per the germline V gene, CDR1 is GTSNPN and CDR2 is SVGIG (reference sequence). The CDR3 loop spans 11 amino acids. The CDR3 region has the DNA TGTGCCTGGAAGGGGTCTTACGAGCAGTACTTC. The encoded protein is CAWKGSYEQYF.

This clonotype was seen only a few times. The chain has TRBV20-1 and TRBJ2-7, with 11 bases aligning to TRBD2. The V gene's germline CDR1 is DFQATT and CDR2 SNEGSKA (reference sequence). The CDR3 consists of 15 residues. V lost 4 bases to trimming and J lost 0 bases; unmatched junction nucleotides: 5. CDR3 sequence: CSATRLAGRSYEQYF. The CDR3 DNA follows: TGCAGTGCTACGAGACTAGCGGGACGCTCCTACGAGCAGTACTTC.

This chain connects TRBV5-1 to TRBJ1-1; TRBD1 matches 7 bases. CDR1 SGHRS and CDR2 YFSETQ come from the germline V gene. The ends lost 0 bases at V and 3 bases at J; junction bases unmatched: 8. This CDR3 region has 16 residues. CDR3 bases: TGCGCCAGCAGCTTGGGAGGGAGGGGGCGCGACACTGAAGCTTTCTTT. Translation gives CASSLGGRGRDTEAFF.

This clonotype was seen a few times. This chain connects TRBV5-6 to TRBJ1-4; the match to TRBD1 covers 8 bases. V trimming: 5 bases; J trimming: 2 bases; junction bases outside the gene matches: 5. CDR3 length equals 15 residues. Germline V gives CDR1 SGHDT, CDR2 YYEEEE. CDR3 nucleotides: TGTGCCAGCAGGATCCAGGGGGCTACTAATGAAAAACTGTTTTTT. Its protein is CASRIQGATNEKLFF.

The gene calls are TRBV4-2 and TRBJ2-5, with D uncertain. Germline V gene sequence: CDR1 LGHNA, CDR2 YNFKEQ. This CDR3 has 16 amino acids. Deletions cut 1 base from V and 11 bases from J, with 23 bases between. The CDR3 DNA reads TGTGCCAGCAGCCAAGTGGGCCAGTCCGCCTACAATGAGCAGTACTTC. Translating it yields CASSQVGQSAYNEQYF.

This clonotype has a handful of counts. The J gene is TRBJ2-1, the V gene TRBV20-1; a possible D gene is TRBD2 (6 bases). This CDR3 has 15 amino acids. Germline V gives CDR1 DFQATT, CDR2 SNEGSKA (reference sequence). V dropped 3 bases and J dropped 3 bases, with 15 bases sitting between them. CDR3 protein: CSASPPRTIYNEQFF. The CDR3 DNA sequence: TGCAGTGCTAGCCCCCCACGGACTATCTACAATGAGCAGTTCTTC.

This clonotype showed up just a few times. The V gene is TRBV28, the J gene TRBJ2-2, with D perhaps assigned TRBD1 or TRBD2 (5 bases each). The germline V gene has CDR1 MDHEN and CDR2 SYDVKM. This CDR3 is built from 15 residues. The V and J ends lost 5 bases and 5 bases respectively, with 15 bases between them. The CDR3 reads CASSPGTKGTGELFF. In DNA, the CDR3 is TGTGCCAGCAGTCCCGGGACCAAGGGGACCGGGGAGCTGTTTTTT.

V and J are TRBV14 and TRBJ2-7; D remains unclear. The CDR3 is 15 residues long. Germline CDR1 is SGHDN and CDR2 is FVKESK. The V gene lost 1 base and the J gene lost 7 bases, with 17 bases spanning the gap. The CDR3 nucleotides read TGTGCCAGCAGCCAAGTTCTCCGCTCCTACAATGAGCAGTACTTC. Its translation is CASSQVLRSYNEQYF.

The chain links TRBV18 to TRBJ2-7; TRBD2 matches 13 bases. V lost 3 bases, J lost 6 bases, and 2 bases stayed unmatched. CDR1 is KGHSH, CDR2 LQKENI, per germline. The CDR3 length is 14 residues. In DNA form, the CDR3 reads TGTGCCAGCTCACCGACTAGCGGGAGGATCGAGCAGTACTTC. Translating it yields CASSPTSGRIEQYF.

The CDR3 loop is CASSPWGVEGASYEQYF. In DNA, the CDR3 is TGTGCCAGCAGCCCTTGGGGAGTGGAGGGGGCGTCCTACGAGCAGTACTTC. The chain combines TRBV27 with TRBJ2-7; D perhaps matches TRBD1 (7 bases). V was clipped by 6 bases and J by 1 base, with 22 bases between them. The length of the CDR3 is 17 residues. Looked up from germline, CDR1 is MNHEY and CDR2 is SMNVEV (reference sequence).

The chain uses TRBV7-9 and TRBJ1-2, with unresolved D. Per germline, CDR1 SEHNR and CDR2 FQNEAQ (reference sequence). The V end lost 3 bases, the J end lost 6 bases, and 17 bases lay between the germline ends. The CDR3 is 15 residues long. CDR3 sequence: CASSFRRGGEDGYTF. In DNA form, the CDR3 reads TGTGCCAGCAGCTTTAGACGGGGTGGAGAAGATGGCTACACCTTC.

Concerning this clonotype itself: Given a much more abundant clone one base away, this may be a read error. The chain couples TRBV6-1 to TRBJ1-2, with D unclear. The CDR3 covers 14 residues. CDR1 and CDR2 (germline): MNHNS, SASEGT. The CDR3 spells CASSEARGFDGHTF. As DNA, the CDR3 is TGTGCCAGCAGTGAAGCTCGAGGGTTCGATGGCCACACCTTC.

The chain is built from TRBV5-5 and TRBJ1-1; D gene uncertain. The germline gives CDR1 SGHKS, CDR2 YYEKEE (reference sequence). The CDR3 is made up of 15 amino acids. V lost 1 base to trimming and J lost 8 bases, with 18 bases between them. The CDR3 here is CASSLFVSLREEAFF. CDR3 bases: TGTGCCAGCAGCTTGTTCGTATCATTGAGGGAGGAAGCTTTCTTT. The variable domain in full, with the rest retrieved from reference TRBV5-5 and TRBJ1-1, is DAGVTQSPTHLIKTRGQQVTLRCSPISGHKSVSWYQQVLGQGPQFIFQYYEKEERGRGNFPDRFSARQFPNYSSELNVNALLLGDSALYLCASSLFVSLREEAFFGQGTRLTVV.

This clonotype was detected only a few times. V is TRBV12-3 or TRBV12-4 and J is TRBJ2-7; TRBD1 agrees at 8 bases. V shed 2 bases and J 6 bases; nucleotides not matched to a gene: 6. The CDR3 loop spans 14 amino acids. The DNA for the CDR3 is TGTGCCAGCAGTTTACCCCACACAGGGGGCGAGCAGTACTTC. Protein product: CASSLPHTGGEQYF.

The CDR3 here is CASRIRTGSRTEQYF. For the CDR3, the DNA is TGTGCCAGCAGGATCAGGACAGGATCCCGGACGGAGCAGTACTTC. The V call is TRBV2, the J call TRBJ2-4; 7 nucleotides line up with TRBD1. V lost 6 bases, J lost 13 bases, and 18 bases stayed unmatched. The germline V gene encodes CDR1 SNHLY and CDR2 FYNNEI. This CDR3 comprises 15 residues. Drawing the rest from reference TRBV2 and TRBJ2-4, the complete variable domain is EPEVTQTPSHQVTQMGQEVILRCVPISNHLYFYWYRQILGQKVEFLVSFYNNEISEKSEIFDDQFSVERPDGSNFTLKIRSTKLEDSAMYFCASRIRTGSRTEQYFGAGTRLSVL.

The J gene is TRBJ2-2, the V gene TRBV27; D not resolved. Trimming took 1 base from V and 3 from J, leaving 9 bases between them. The CDR3 totals 15 residues. CDR1 and CDR2 from the germline V gene are MNHEY and SMNVEV (reference sequence). The CDR3 is CASSLYSPHTGELFF. CDR3 DNA sequence: TGTGCCAGCAGTTTATATTCCCCTCACACCGGGGAGCTGTTTTTT.

Regarding this clonotype: The junction and the germline gene differ at one end; a read error may be behind it. This chain links TRBV7-2 with TRBJ2-1, with TRBD2 as a possible D gene (5 bases). Germline V gene lookup returns CDR1 SGHTA and CDR2 FQGNSA. The CDR3 length is 16 residues. The DNA of the CDR3 is TGTGCCTGCAGCTTAACTCCGGGAATCTCCTACAATGAGCAGTTCTTC. This sequence encodes CACSLTPGISYNEQFF.

This clonotype was counted only a few times. This chain links TRBV11-2 with TRBJ2-5; 8 nucleotides line up with TRBD2. There are 16 residues in the CDR3. Germline-derived CDR1 and CDR2 are SGHAT and FQNNGV. After removal of 3 bases from V and 4 bases from J, the junction contained 10 bases not matched to a gene. CDR3 protein: CASSFWGSGTVETQYF. CDR3 nucleotide sequence: TGTGCCAGCAGCTTTTGGGGTAGCGGGACGGTAGAGACCCAGTACTTC.

This clonotype was observed a handful of times. An end of the junction does not agree with germline; a read error may underlie this. The chain employs TRBV28 and TRBJ2-3; possible D gene TRBD2, 7 bases. The CDR3 runs 15 residues. CDR1 is MDHEN and CDR2 is SYDVKM in the germline V gene. The CDR3: CASSLGGGSIDTQYF. The CDR3 DNA reads TGTGCCAGCAGTTTAGGCGGGGGCAGCATAGATACGCAGTATTTT.

This clonotype was observed a handful of times. V usage is TRBV7-9 and J usage is TRBJ2-5, with 14 nucleotides matching TRBD2. V shed 0 bases, J shed 7 bases, and the junction held 10 bases outside the gene matches. Germline loops: CDR1 SEHNR, CDR2 FQNEAQ (reference sequence). The CDR3 is made up of 18 amino acids. The CDR3 protein is CASSLAGTSGGLSGTQYF. The CDR3 bases are TGTGCCAGCAGCTTAGCAGGGACTAGCGGGGGCCTTTCAGGGACCCAGTACTTC.